This T cell receptor beta chain was captured in a study of CD8+CD57+ T cells in acquired aplastic anemia. Overall study: Among healthy donors, CD4+ cells averaged roughly 11 million reads. Study results and limitations: Patients showed no significant difference from controls in CD8+ Simpson's diversity. Found in both controls and patients were around 31 CD8+ CDR3 sequences.

It was genomic DNA that served as the template for profiling TCR beta VDJ and CDR3. TCRdb used MiXCR to reprocess the reads, holding one entry per CDR3 protein. The table shows about 42,000 distinct CDR3 sequences, with approximately 67% occurring only once. From germline, CDR1 is KGHDR and CDR2 SFDVKD. The CDR3 is 16 residues long. To note about this clonotype: As yet, its antigen is unknown. The junction does not match germline at one end; this may be a read error.

The source is a human donor in good health, serving as a control. Material: sorted CD4+, CD8+, or CD8+CD57+ T cells (not recorded which) from PBMCs. The genes are TRBV24-1 and TRBJ2-5; tentatively, D is TRBD1 (6 bases). The CDR3 bases are TGTGCCAGCAGTTCCGTTAGTAGGGGGTACCAAGAGACCCAGTACTTC. Amino acids: CASSSVSRGYQETQYF.